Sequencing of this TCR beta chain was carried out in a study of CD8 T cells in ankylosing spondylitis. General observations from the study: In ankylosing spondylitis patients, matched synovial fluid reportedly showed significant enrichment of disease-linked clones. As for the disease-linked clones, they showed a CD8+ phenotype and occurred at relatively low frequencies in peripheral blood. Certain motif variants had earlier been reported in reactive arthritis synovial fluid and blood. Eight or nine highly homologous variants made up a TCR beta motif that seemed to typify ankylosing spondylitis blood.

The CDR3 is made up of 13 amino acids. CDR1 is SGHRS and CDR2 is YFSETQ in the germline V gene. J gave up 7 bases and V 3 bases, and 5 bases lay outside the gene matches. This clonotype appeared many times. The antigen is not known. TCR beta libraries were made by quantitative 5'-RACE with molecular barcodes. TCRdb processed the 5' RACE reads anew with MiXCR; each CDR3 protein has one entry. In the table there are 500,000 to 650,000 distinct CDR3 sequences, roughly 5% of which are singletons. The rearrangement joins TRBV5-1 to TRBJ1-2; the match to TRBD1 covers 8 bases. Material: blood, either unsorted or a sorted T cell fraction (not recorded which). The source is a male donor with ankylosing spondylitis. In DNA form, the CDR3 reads TGCGCCAGCAGCTCGACAGGGGAAAGTGGCTACACCTTC. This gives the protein CASSSTGESGYTF.